The clone carrying this T cell receptor (beta chain) was counted many times. TCRdb called the 5' RACE reads again in MiXCR, with one record for every CDR3 protein. Of some 290,000 distinct CDR3 sequences listed, roughly a tenth are singletons. This record belongs to a study of T cells after yellow fever vaccination. CDR3 size: 17 residues. The V and J ends lost 5 bases and 2 bases respectively, with 19 bases between them. Germline CDR1 is MGHDK and CDR2 is SYGVNS. The V gene is TRBV25-1, the J gene TRBJ1-5; D is unresolved. Sequencing was performed on CD4+ T cells sorted from PBMCs, taken 45 days after the yellow fever booster vaccination. The TCR originated in a man in his late teens or twenties who received the YFV17D yellow fever vaccine. As DNA, the CDR3 is TGTGCCAGCAGTCCGCCGGGAAGGGCCGCTGGCAATCAGCCCCAGCATTTT. It is translated as CASSPPGRAAGNQPQHF. Together with reference TRBV25-1 and TRBJ1-5, the CDR3 gives the full variable domain: EADIYQTPRYLVIGTGKKITLECSQTMGHDKMYWYQQDPGMELHLIHYSYGVNSTEKGDLSSESTVSRIRTEHFPLTLESARPSHTSQYLCASSPPGRAAGNQPQHFGDGTRLSIL.